This is a list of T cell receptor beta chains from one sample in a study of T cells after yellow fever vaccination. TCRdb re-analysed the 5' RACE reads in MiXCR, keeping a single row per CDR3 protein. This sample carries over 45,000 distinct CDR3 sequences, around 5.4% of them seen once, and the ten largest clones take about a third. The source material was PBMCs, either bulk or a sorted T-cell subset (CD4+, CD8+, memory, or dextramer-sorted; not recorded which), sampled on the day of the yellow fever booster vaccination. The receptors were gathered from a man aged 18-30 years who received the YFV17D yellow fever vaccine. CDR3s include the opening cysteine and the closing phenylalanine or tryptophan. The D gene is left open where the match is weak. For some rows the clone size is stated as once, few or many, or as a class when expanded; others skip it.

CDR3 length: 15
J gene: TRBJ2-5
D gene: NA
clone size: NA
V gene: TRBV29-1
CDR3 protein: CSVPEEGGGWETQYF
CDR3 DNA: TGCAGCGTTCCGGAGGAAGGGGGAGGTTGGGAGACCCAGTACTTC

CDR3 length: 15
J gene: TRBJ1-1
D gene: NA
clone size: few
V gene: TRBV9
CDR3 protein: CASSGSNRVDTEAFF
CDR3 DNA: TGTGCCAGCAGCGGCTCCAACAGGGTGGACACTGAAGCTTTCTTT

CDR3 length: 15
J gene: TRBJ1-4
D gene: NA
clone size: many
V gene: TRBV6-5
CDR3 protein: CASSALGATNEKLFF
CDR3 DNA: TGTGCCAGCAGCGCCCTGGGGGCAACTAATGAAAAACTGTTTTTT

CDR3 length: 17
J gene: TRBJ2-4
D gene: NA
clone size: few
V gene: TRBV10-3
CDR3 protein: CAILPASLHLAKNIQYF
CDR3 DNA: TGTGCCATCCTCCCGGCGTCACTGCACCTAGCCAAAAACATTCAGTACTTC

CDR3 length: 14
J gene: TRBJ2-3
D gene: NA
clone size: NA
V gene: TRBV5-5
CDR3 protein: CASSLAGITDTQYF
CDR3 DNA: TGTGCCAGCAGCTTGGCAGGAATCACAGATACGCAGTATTTT

CDR3 length: 16
J gene: TRBJ2-5
D gene: TRBD2
clone size: NA
V gene: TRBV10-3
CDR3 protein: CAISPRLAGGQETQYF
CDR3 DNA: TGTGCCATCAGTCCCCGACTAGCGGGGGGCCAAGAGACCCAGTACTTC

CDR3 length: 16
J gene: TRBJ1-6
D gene: TRBD1
clone size: few
V gene: TRBV6-5
CDR3 protein: CASSQRRTGINSPLHF
CDR3 DNA: TGTGCCAGCAGCCAAAGGCGGACAGGGATTAATTCACCCCTCCACTTT

CDR3 length: 13
J gene: TRBJ2-5
D gene: NA
clone size: NA
V gene: TRBV6-2/TRBV6-3
CDR3 protein: CASSYGPGETQYF
CDR3 DNA: TGTGCCAGCAGTTACGGGCCCGGAGAGACCCAGTACTTC

CDR3 length: 16
J gene: TRBJ2-6
D gene: NA
clone size: few
V gene: TRBV5-6
CDR3 protein: CASSPEGRPGANVLTF
CDR3 DNA: TGTGCCAGCAGCCCCGAGGGTAGGCCTGGGGCCAACGTCCTGACTTTC

CDR3 length: 15
J gene: TRBJ1-2
D gene: NA
clone size: NA
V gene: TRBV13
CDR3 protein: CASSPESGQSYGYTF
CDR3 DNA: TGTGCCAGCAGCCCAGAGAGCGGACAGAGCTATGGCTACACCTTC

CDR3 length: 11
J gene: TRBJ1-1
D gene: NA
clone size: many
V gene: TRBV5-1
CDR3 protein: CASTKGSEAFF
CDR3 DNA: TGCGCCAGCACTAAAGGCTCTGAAGCTTTCTTT

CDR3 length: 12
J gene: TRBJ2-5
D gene: NA
clone size: many
V gene: TRBV6-2/TRBV6-3
CDR3 protein: CASSRHMKTQYF
CDR3 DNA: TGTGCCAGCAGCCGACATATGAAGACCCAGTACTTC

CDR3 length: 13
J gene: TRBJ2-6
D gene: NA
clone size: NA
V gene: TRBV27
CDR3 protein: CASTKSGANVLTF
CDR3 DNA: TGTGCCAGCACCAAGTCTGGGGCCAACGTCCTGACTTTC

CDR3 length: 19
J gene: TRBJ2-3
D gene: TRBD2
clone size: NA
V gene: TRBV4-3
CDR3 protein: CASSQTPGLAGGLTDTQYF
CDR3 DNA: TGCGCCAGCAGCCAGACACCGGGACTAGCGGGGGGGCTCACAGATACGCAGTATTTT

CDR3 length: 16
J gene: TRBJ1-5
D gene: NA
clone size: NA
V gene: TRBV4-3
CDR3 protein: CASSQDLGGGGQPQHF
CDR3 DNA: TGCGCCAGCAGCCAAGATCTCGGCGGAGGAGGTCAGCCCCAGCATTTT

CDR3 length: 14
J gene: TRBJ2-7
D gene: NA
clone size: few
V gene: TRBV7-2
CDR3 protein: CASSLARGAYEQYF
CDR3 DNA: TGTGCCAGCAGCTTAGCCAGGGGGGCCTACGAGCAGTACTTC

CDR3 length: 16
J gene: TRBJ2-3
D gene: NA
clone size: many
V gene: TRBV7-3
CDR3 protein: CASSLRRGTGGDTRYF
CDR3 DNA: TGTGCCAGCAGCTTACGGAGGGGGACTGGGGGAGATACGCGGTATTTT

CDR3 length: 17
J gene: TRBJ2-2
D gene: NA
clone size: NA
V gene: TRBV5-1
CDR3 protein: CASSLLGMGLNTGELFF
CDR3 DNA: TGCGCCAGCAGCTTGTTAGGGATGGGGCTGAACACCGGGGAGCTGTTTTTT

CDR3 length: 17
J gene: TRBJ2-4
D gene: NA
clone size: many
V gene: TRBV20-1
CDR3 protein: CSARDRAGALAKNIQYF
CDR3 DNA: TGCAGTGCTAGAGATCGGGCGGGGGCCCTAGCCAAAAACATTCAGTACTTC

CDR3 length: 14
J gene: TRBJ2-5
D gene: NA
clone size: many
V gene: TRBV12-3/TRBV12-4
CDR3 protein: CASSLWGNGETQYF
CDR3 DNA: TGTGCCAGCAGTTTATGGGGGAATGGGGAGACCCAGTACTTC

CDR3 length: 14
J gene: TRBJ1-5
D gene: NA
clone size: NA
V gene: TRBV4-3
CDR3 protein: CASSQSSGNQPQHF
CDR3 DNA: TGCGCCAGCAGCCAATCTTCAGGGAATCAGCCCCAGCATTTT

CDR3 length: 13
J gene: TRBJ2-3
D gene: NA
clone size: many
V gene: TRBV7-2
CDR3 protein: CASSWTTTDTQYF
CDR3 DNA: TGTGCCAGCAGCTGGACTACCACAGATACGCAGTATTTT

CDR3 length: 11
J gene: TRBJ2-7
D gene: NA
clone size: many
V gene: TRBV6-2/TRBV6-3
CDR3 protein: CASSRVYEQYF
CDR3 DNA: TGTGCCAGCAGCAGGGTCTACGAGCAGTACTTC

CDR3 length: 15
J gene: TRBJ2-1
D gene: TRBD1
clone size: few
V gene: TRBV7-9
CDR3 protein: CASSQGQGARNEQFF
CDR3 DNA: TGTGCCAGCAGCCAGGGACAGGGGGCCCGCAATGAGCAGTTCTTC

CDR3 length: 15
J gene: TRBJ1-1
D gene: NA
clone size: few
V gene: TRBV28
CDR3 protein: CASSSPQLRNTEAFF
CDR3 DNA: TGTGCCAGCAGTTCGCCTCAGCTAAGGAACACTGAAGCTTTCTTT

CDR3 length: 20
J gene: TRBJ2-3
D gene: TRBD2
clone size: many
V gene: TRBV7-9
CDR3 protein: CASSLVISDISAGGTDTQYF
CDR3 DNA: TGTGCCAGCAGCTTAGTTATTTCGGATATTTCGGCGGGGGGCACAGATACGCAGTATTTT

CDR3 length: 14
J gene: TRBJ2-7
D gene: NA
clone size: many
V gene: TRBV9
CDR3 protein: CASSVVPSSYEQYF
CDR3 DNA: TGTGCCAGCAGCGTAGTCCCGAGCTCCTACGAGCAGTACTTC

CDR3 length: 17
J gene: TRBJ1-2
D gene: NA
clone size: few
V gene: TRBV4-1
CDR3 protein: CASSQDLGTGKYYGYTF
CDR3 DNA: TGCGCCAGCAGCCAAGATCTCGGAACAGGGAAGTACTATGGCTACACCTTC

CDR3 length: 12
J gene: TRBJ1-1
D gene: NA
clone size: few
V gene: TRBV21-1
CDR3 protein: CASSKGGTEAFF
CDR3 DNA: TGTGCCAGCAGCAAAGGGGGCACTGAAGCTTTCTTT

CDR3 length: 15
J gene: TRBJ2-2
D gene: TRBD2
clone size: NA
V gene: TRBV11-2
CDR3 protein: CASSWVAGATGELFF
CDR3 DNA: TGTGCCAGCAGCTGGGTAGCGGGGGCCACCGGGGAGCTGTTTTTT

CDR3 length: 16
J gene: TRBJ2-1
D gene: NA
clone size: NA
V gene: TRBV7-9
CDR3 protein: CASSFGQGGPYNEQFF
CDR3 DNA: TGTGCCAGCAGCTTTGGTCAAGGGGGACCCTACAATGAGCAGTTCTTC

CDR3 length: 15
J gene: TRBJ2-7
D gene: TRBD1
clone size: few
V gene: TRBV4-1
CDR3 protein: CASSPKTGVMGEQYF
CDR3 DNA: TGCGCCAGCAGCCCAAAGACAGGGGTTATGGGAGAGCAGTACTTC

CDR3 length: 13
J gene: TRBJ1-6
D gene: NA
clone size: many
V gene: TRBV21-1
CDR3 protein: CASSKATVPMVHF
CDR3 DNA: TGTGCCAGCAGCAAAGCTACAGTTCCGATGGTCCACTTT

CDR3 length: 14
J gene: TRBJ1-6
D gene: NA
clone size: few
V gene: TRBV7-9
CDR3 protein: CASSFSSYNSPLHF
CDR3 DNA: TGTGCCAGCAGCTTCAGCTCCTATAATTCACCCCTCCACTTT

CDR3 length: 16
J gene: TRBJ2-1
D gene: NA
clone size: few
V gene: TRBV6-6
CDR3 protein: CASLDGGLSSYNEQFF
CDR3 DNA: TGTGCCAGCCTTGACGGGGGCCTCAGCTCCTACAATGAGCAGTTCTTC

CDR3 length: 14
J gene: TRBJ2-1
D gene: NA
clone size: many
V gene: TRBV27
CDR3 protein: CASSSLYSYNEQFF
CDR3 DNA: TGTGCCAGCAGTTCACTATACTCCTACAATGAGCAGTTCTTC

CDR3 length: 14
J gene: TRBJ2-7
D gene: TRBD2
clone size: few
V gene: TRBV5-1
CDR3 protein: CASSPGGGTYEQYF
CDR3 DNA: TGCGCCAGCAGCCCGGGGGGGGGCACCTACGAGCAGTACTTC

CDR3 length: 13
J gene: TRBJ2-3
D gene: NA
clone size: many
V gene: TRBV20-1
CDR3 protein: CSARGEGTDTQYF
CDR3 DNA: TGCAGTGCTAGAGGCGAGGGCACAGATACGCAGTATTTT

CDR3 length: 15
J gene: TRBJ1-5
D gene: NA
clone size: NA
V gene: TRBV5-6
CDR3 protein: CASSLKLYSNQPQHF
CDR3 DNA: TGTGCCAGCAGCCTAAAATTGTATAGCAATCAGCCCCAGCATTTT

CDR3 length: 14
J gene: TRBJ1-1
D gene: NA
clone size: NA
V gene: TRBV7-8
CDR3 protein: CASSLSRARTEAFF
CDR3 DNA: TGTGCCAGCAGCTTGAGCAGGGCTAGAACTGAAGCTTTCTTT

CDR3 length: 14
J gene: TRBJ1-6
D gene: NA
clone size: NA
V gene: TRBV10-3
CDR3 protein: CAISESPQYSPLHF
CDR3 DNA: TGTGCCATCAGTGAGTCCCCACAGTATTCACCCCTCCACTTT

CDR3 length: 15
J gene: TRBJ1-5
D gene: NA
clone size: few
V gene: TRBV7-9
CDR3 protein: CASSLEGIGNQPQHF
CDR3 DNA: TGTGCCAGCAGCTTAGAAGGTATCGGCAATCAGCCCCAGCATTTT

CDR3 length: 14
J gene: TRBJ1-2
D gene: NA
clone size: NA
V gene: TRBV29-1
CDR3 protein: CSVPSRAGNYGYTF
CDR3 DNA: TGCAGCGTACCTTCTCGGGCAGGGAACTATGGCTACACCTTC

CDR3 length: 15
J gene: TRBJ1-6
D gene: NA
clone size: NA
V gene: TRBV7-2
CDR3 protein: CASSPPAGRNSPLHF
CDR3 DNA: TGTGCCAGCAGCCCTCCCGCAGGGCGTAATTCACCCCTCCACTTT

CDR3 length: 15
J gene: TRBJ1-1
D gene: NA
clone size: many
V gene: TRBV6-5
CDR3 protein: CASSYSRKQGTEAFF
CDR3 DNA: TGTGCCAGCAGTTACTCACGGAAACAGGGCACTGAAGCTTTCTTT

CDR3 length: 13
J gene: TRBJ1-2
D gene: TRBD1
clone size: few
V gene: TRBV5-1
CDR3 protein: CASSRTGGYGYTF
CDR3 DNA: TGCGCCAGCAGCCGGACAGGTGGATATGGCTACACCTTC

CDR3 length: 12
J gene: TRBJ1-2
D gene: TRBD1
clone size: few
V gene: TRBV6-5
CDR3 protein: CASSSTGGGYTF
CDR3 DNA: TGTGCCAGCAGTTCCACAGGGGGTGGCTACACCTTC

CDR3 length: 13
J gene: TRBJ1-5
D gene: NA
clone size: many
V gene: TRBV4-3
CDR3 protein: CASSQGLSQPQHF
CDR3 DNA: TGCGCCAGCAGCCAAGGTTTATCTCAGCCCCAGCATTTT

CDR3 length: 16
J gene: TRBJ1-5
D gene: TRBD1
clone size: many
V gene: TRBV4-1
CDR3 protein: CASSQGQGYSNQPQHF
CDR3 DNA: TGCGCCAGCAGCCAGGGACAGGGTTATAGCAATCAGCCCCAGCATTTT

CDR3 length: 19
J gene: TRBJ2-1
D gene: NA
clone size: many
V gene: TRBV29-1
CDR3 protein: CSVEDPGVLASQKNNEQFF
CDR3 DNA: TGCAGCGTTGAAGATCCCGGGGTATTAGCCAGCCAGAAAAACAATGAGCAGTTCTTC

CDR3 length: 17
J gene: TRBJ2-5
D gene: TRBD2
clone size: NA
V gene: TRBV5-1
CDR3 protein: CASSLAGVAGGQETQYF
CDR3 DNA: TGCGCCAGCAGCTTGGCCGGAGTAGCGGGGGGCCAAGAGACCCAGTACTTC

CDR3 length: 17
J gene: TRBJ1-1
D gene: NA
clone size: many
V gene: TRBV4-1
CDR3 protein: CASSQGGLGQMNTEAFF
CDR3 DNA: TGCGCCAGCAGCCAAGGGGGCCTCGGGCAGATGAACACTGAAGCTTTCTTT

CDR3 length: 13
J gene: TRBJ2-5
D gene: NA
clone size: NA
V gene: TRBV10-2
CDR3 protein: CASSETGPETQYF
CDR3 DNA: TGCGCCAGCAGTGAGACAGGGCCGGAGACCCAGTACTTC

CDR3 length: 18
J gene: TRBJ1-6
D gene: NA
clone size: many
V gene: TRBV5-1
CDR3 protein: CASSLDWAGSSYNSPLHF
CDR3 DNA: TGCGCCAGCAGCTTGGATTGGGCAGGGAGCTCCTATAATTCACCCCTCCACTTT

CDR3 length: 14
J gene: TRBJ2-1
D gene: TRBD1
clone size: few
V gene: TRBV18
CDR3 protein: CASTGGFSYNEQFF
CDR3 DNA: TGTGCCAGCACAGGGGGTTTCTCCTACAATGAGCAGTTCTTC

CDR3 length: 14
J gene: TRBJ1-2
D gene: NA
clone size: many
V gene: TRBV10-3
CDR3 protein: CAISAEIIGYGYTF
CDR3 DNA: TGTGCCATCAGTGCCGAGATCATAGGCTATGGCTACACCTTC

CDR3 length: 15
J gene: TRBJ2-2
D gene: NA
clone size: many
V gene: TRBV9
CDR3 protein: CASSVGGLNTGELFF
CDR3 DNA: TGTGCCAGCAGCGTAGGGGGACTGAACACCGGGGAGCTGTTTTTT